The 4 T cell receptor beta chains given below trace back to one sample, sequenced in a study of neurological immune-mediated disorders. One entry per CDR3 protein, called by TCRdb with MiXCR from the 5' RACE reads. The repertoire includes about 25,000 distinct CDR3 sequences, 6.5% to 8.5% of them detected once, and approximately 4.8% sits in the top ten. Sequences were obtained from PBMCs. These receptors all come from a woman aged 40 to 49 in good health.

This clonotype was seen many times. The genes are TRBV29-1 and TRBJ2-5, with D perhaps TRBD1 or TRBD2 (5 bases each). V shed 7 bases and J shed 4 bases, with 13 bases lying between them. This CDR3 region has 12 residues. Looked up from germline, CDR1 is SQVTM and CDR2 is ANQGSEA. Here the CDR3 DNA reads TGCAGCGGCGAGGGGATATCAGAGACCCAGTACTTC. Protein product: CSGEGISETQYF.

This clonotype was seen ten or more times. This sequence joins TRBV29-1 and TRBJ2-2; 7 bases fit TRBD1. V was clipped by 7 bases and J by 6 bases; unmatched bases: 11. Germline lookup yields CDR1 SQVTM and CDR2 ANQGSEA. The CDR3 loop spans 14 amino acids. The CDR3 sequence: CSARPLQGAGELFF. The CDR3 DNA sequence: TGCAGCGCTCGACCACTTCAGGGGGCCGGGGAGCTGTTTTTT.

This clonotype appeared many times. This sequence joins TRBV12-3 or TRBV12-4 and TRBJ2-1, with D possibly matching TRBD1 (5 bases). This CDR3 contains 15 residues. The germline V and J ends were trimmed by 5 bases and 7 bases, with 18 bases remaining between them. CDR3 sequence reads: CASSRSRGMGNEQFF. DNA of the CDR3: TGTGCCAGCAGTCGCAGTAGGGGAATGGGGAATGAGCAGTTCTTC.

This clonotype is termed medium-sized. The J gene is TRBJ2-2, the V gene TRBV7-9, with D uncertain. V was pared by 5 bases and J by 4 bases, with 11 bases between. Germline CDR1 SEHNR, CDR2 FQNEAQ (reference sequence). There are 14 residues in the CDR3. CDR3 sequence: CASSQKGGTGELFF. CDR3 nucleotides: TGTGCCAGCAGCCAGAAAGGCGGCACCGGGGAGCTGTTTTTT.